The 14 T cell receptor beta chains given below trace back to one sample, sequenced in a study of blood T cell repertoires in COVID-19 (dated by TCRdb to the early 2020s). Libraries came from the immunoSEQ multiplex PCR assay. This immuneACCESS table, as held by TCRdb, lists in-frame sequences with V and J called but not all clones. Of the missing ones, under half trace to an unresolved V gene in checked studies; the others have no known cause. This sample has 110,000 to 150,000 clones in its table, and under 90% of those were observed once. The ten largest clonotypes hold 3.5% to 4% of the sample. The sample comprised peripheral blood. Receptor source: a man between 65 and 80 years old who had recovered from COVID-19.

The chain joins TRBV18 to TRBJ2-5; 7 bases are a match to TRBD2. The CDR3 runs to 13 residues. Germline assignment: CDR1 KGHSH and CDR2 LQKENI. Trimming at V came to 4 bases and at J to 4 bases, leaving 3 bases not matched to a gene. The CDR3 DNA is TGTGCCAGCTCACGGGGAGGGAGAGAGACCCAGTACTTC. Encoded protein: CASSRGGRETQYF. Supplemented by reference TRBV18 and TRBJ2-5, the full variable domain reads NAGVMQNPRHLVRRRGQEARLRCSPMKGHSHVYWYRQLPEEGLKFMVYLQKENIIDESGMPKERFSAEFPKEGPSILRIQQVVRGDSAAYFCASSRGGRETQYFGPGTRLLVL.

This chain joins TRBV7-3 and TRBJ2-1; D is undetermined. The ends were cut back, 5 bases at V and 4 bases at J, with 15 bases in the middle. The germline CDR1 and CDR2 sequences are SGHTA and FQGTGA. This CDR3 comprises 15 residues. The CDR3 reads CASSDRGQSYNEQFF. The DNA for the CDR3 is TGTGCCAGCAGCGATCGAGGCCAAAGTTACAATGAGCAGTTCTTC.

This chain connects TRBV18 to TRBJ2-1; 7 bases agree with TRBD2. The CDR3 length is 15 residues. In germline, CDR1 is KGHSH, CDR2 LQKENI. Germline trimming cut 3 bases from V and 2 bases from J; bases unmatched to any gene: 4. The chain's CDR3 is CASSPSGIAYNEQFF. In DNA form, the CDR3 reads TGTGCCAGCTCACCGAGCGGGATCGCCTACAATGAGCAGTTCTTC.

V gene TRBV2 combines with J gene TRBJ1-5, with D possibly TRBD1 on 5 matching bases. The V gene's germline CDR1 is SNHLY and CDR2 FYNNEI. V gave up 7 bases and J gave up 9 bases, with 22 bases separating them. The CDR3 is 15 residues long. Written as DNA, the CDR3 is TGTGCCAGCAATCTGCCGGGCGCCCCCGGGGGGCCCCAGCATTTT. Translated: CASNLPGAPGGPQHF.

The chain couples TRBV5-1 to TRBJ2-7, with D perhaps matching TRBD1 (5 bases). This CDR3 has 15 residues. CDR1 is SGHRS and CDR2 is YFSETQ in the germline V gene. V was clipped by 5 bases and J by 3 bases, with 18 bases between them. The CDR3 DNA follows: TGCGCCAGCAGGTCCACGACCAGGGCTCTCTACGAGCAGTACTTC. Translation: CASRSTTRALYEQYF.

The chain links TRBV2 to TRBJ1-1; a weak D match, TRBD1 (6 bases). The CDR3 has 12 amino acids. Trimming left V 7 bases short and J 7 bases short, with 13 bases between. Germline CDR1 is SNHLY and CDR2 is FYNNEI. The CDR3 loop is CASNRQAVEAFF. The CDR3 DNA is TGTGCCAGCAATCGACAGGCCGTTGAAGCTTTCTTT.

The V call is TRBV4-1, the J call TRBJ2-1; 8 nucleotides agree with TRBD1. The junction had 1 base not matched to a gene; V was cut back by 1 base and J by 2 bases. Germline V lookup: CDR1 MGHRA, CDR2 YSYEKL. The CDR3 spans 15 residues. CDR3 region: CASSQATGAYNEQFF. In DNA form, the CDR3 reads TGCGCCAGCAGCCAAGCGACAGGGGCCTACAATGAGCAGTTCTTC.

The chain's CDR3 is CAIKGEIESPLHF. The CDR3 coding sequence is TGTGCCATCAAGGGGGAGATAGAATCACCCCTCCACTTT. V and J are TRBV10-3 and TRBJ1-6; a possible D gene is TRBD1 (6 bases). Germline CDR1 reads ENHRY; CDR2 reads SYGVKD. This CDR3 is built from 13 residues. Trimming took 7 bases from V and 10 from J, leaving 14 bases between them.

This sequence joins TRBV5-4 and TRBJ2-1; possibly TRBD2 for D (5 bases). With 1 base removed from V and 7 bases from J, the gap between germline ends came to 9 bases. Germline lookup yields CDR1 SGHNT and CDR2 YYREEE (reference sequence). The CDR3 contains 13 residues. Written as DNA, the CDR3 is TGTGCCAGCAGCTTGTCCCCGGGGAATGAGCAGTTCTTC. This translates into CASSLSPGNEQFF.

Only one count was recorded for this clone. J is TRBJ1-5 and V is TRBV7-6; no firm D call. Trimming pared 3 bases from V and 0 bases from J, leaving 3 bases between. Germline CDR1 is SGHVS and CDR2 is FNYEAQ. The CDR3 extends over 13 amino acids. The CDR3 region has the DNA TGTGCCAGCAGCTTTTATAGCAATCAGCCCCAGCATTTT. This encodes CASSFYSNQPQHF.

This rearrangement joins TRBV9 to TRBJ2-4; 7 bases are shared with TRBD1. Germline CDR1 is SGDLS and CDR2 is YYNGEE. V lost 3 bases and J lost 3; bases outside the gene matches: 3. The CDR3 length is 14 residues. The chain's CDR3 is CASSAGTVKNIQYF. As DNA, the CDR3 is TGTGCCAGCAGCGCCGGGACAGTCAAAAACATTCAGTACTTC.

The V gene is TRBV4-3, the J gene TRBJ2-7; D is possibly TRBD2 (5 bases). Trimming stripped 0 bases from V and 3 bases from J, with 15 bases between. Germline CDR1 is LGHNA and CDR2 is YSLEER. This CDR3 has 16 amino acids. The CDR3 nucleotides read TGCGCCAGCAGCCAAGAGAGGAGGTCTAGCCTCTACGAGCAGTACTTC. It yields the protein CASSQERRSSLYEQYF.

This clone was found a few times. This chain joins TRBV5-4 and TRBJ2-3, with 7 bases aligning to TRBD1. Per germline, CDR1 SGHNT and CDR2 YYREEE (reference sequence). This CDR3 region has 14 residues. The ends lost 4 bases at V and 1 base at J; junction bases unmatched: 3. The CDR3, as DNA: TGTGCCAGCAGCCCTGGACAGGGCACAGATACGCAGTATTTT. It yields the protein CASSPGQGTDTQYF.

The sample holds one count of this clone. The V call is TRBV5-6, the J call TRBJ2-1; 7 bases fit TRBD1. The CDR3 has 15 amino acids. J was trimmed by 4 bases and V by 2 bases; bases with no gene match: 6. The germline CDR1 and CDR2 sequences are SGHDT and YYEEEE. The CDR3 is CASSLEQGVYNEQFF. CDR3 nucleotide sequence: TGTGCCAGCAGCTTAGAGCAGGGGGTTTACAATGAGCAGTTCTTC.